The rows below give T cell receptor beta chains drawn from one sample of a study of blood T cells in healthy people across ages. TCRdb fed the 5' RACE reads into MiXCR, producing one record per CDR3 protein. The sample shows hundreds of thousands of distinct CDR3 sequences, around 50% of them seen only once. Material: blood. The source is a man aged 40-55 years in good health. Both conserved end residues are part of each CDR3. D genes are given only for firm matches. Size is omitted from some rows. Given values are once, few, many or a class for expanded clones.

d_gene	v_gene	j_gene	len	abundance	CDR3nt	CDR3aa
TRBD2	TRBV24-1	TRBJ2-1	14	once	TGTGCCACCCAGGCGGTAGCGGGAGTAAATGAGCAGTTCTTC	CATQAVAGVNEQFF
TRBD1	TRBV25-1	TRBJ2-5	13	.	TGTGCCAGCAGGGACAGGGGGGGAGAGACCCAGTACTTC	CASRDRGGETQYF
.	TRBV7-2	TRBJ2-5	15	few	TGTGCCAGCAGATCACAGGGTTTCCTACTAGAAGAGCAGTACTTC	CASRSQGFLLEEQYF
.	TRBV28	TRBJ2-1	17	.	TGTGCCAGCAGTTCCGGGACCCCCCAGGGATTATACAATGAGCAGTTCTTC	CASSSGTPQGLYNEQFF
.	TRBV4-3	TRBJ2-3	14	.	TGCGCCAGCAGCCAAGAACTTGGAAAAGCTACGCAGTATTTT	CASSQELGKATQYF
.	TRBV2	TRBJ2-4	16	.	TGTGCCAGCAGGGTGAGGGCAGGTCTAGCCAAAAACATTCAGTACTTC	CASRVRAGLAKNIQYF
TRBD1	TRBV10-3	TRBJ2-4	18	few	TGTGCCATCAGTGAATGGCTTGAGACAGGGGATCAAATAGACATTCAGTACTTC	CAISEWLETGDQIDIQYF
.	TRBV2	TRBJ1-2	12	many	TGTGCCAGCAGAAGGGACGACTATGGCTACACCTTC	CASRRDDYGYTF
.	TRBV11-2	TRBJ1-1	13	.	TGTGCCAGCAGCAACCGACACAACACTGAAGCTTTCTTT	CASSNRHNTEAFF
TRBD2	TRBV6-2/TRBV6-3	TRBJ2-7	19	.	TGTGCCAGCAGTTACAGAGGGACTAGCGGGAGTAGGTTTACCTACGAGCAGTACTTC	CASSYRGTSGSRFTYEQYF
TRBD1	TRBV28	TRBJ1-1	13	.	TGTGCCAGCAGGAGGGGGACAGTCACTGAAGCTTTCTTT	CASRRGTVTEAFF
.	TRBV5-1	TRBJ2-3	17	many	TGCGCCAGCAGCCGAGCCGCCTCGGCCGGGGGCGCAAATACGCAGTATTTT	CASSRAASAGGANTQYF
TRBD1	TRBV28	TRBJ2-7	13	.	TGTGCCAGCAGTCCAGGACAGGGCTGGGAGCAGTACTTC	CASSPGQGWEQYF
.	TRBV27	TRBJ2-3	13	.	TGTGCCAGCAGTGTGGCCGCAGGGACACCTCAGTATTTT	CASSVAAGTPQYF
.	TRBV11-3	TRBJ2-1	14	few	TGTGCCAGCAGCTGGGACCCAGCGGTGGATGAGCAGTTCTTC	CASSWDPAVDEQFF
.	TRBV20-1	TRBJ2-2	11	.	TGCAGTGCTCCGGTTGCACGGGAGCTGTTTTTT	CSAPVARELFF
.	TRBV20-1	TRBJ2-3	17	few	TGCAGTGCTAGAGACCCTCTCCGAGGGGGTAGCACAGATACGCAGTATTTT	CSARDPLRGGSTDTQYF
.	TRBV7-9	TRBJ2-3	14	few	TGTGCCAGCAGCTTAGACGCGGGCACAGATACGCAGTATTTT	CASSLDAGTDTQYF